The present T cell receptor (beta chain) was sequenced within a study of blood T cell repertoires in COVID-19. Assay: immunoSEQ multiplex PCR; the TCRdb copy retains only in-frame clones and omits some. This sample yields 150,000 to 200,000 clones, of which roughly 77% are seen a single time; around a sixth belongs to the top ten. The V and J ends lost 9 bases and 0 bases, in that order; junction bases with no gene match: 5. The germline CDR1 and CDR2 sequences are ENHRY and SYGVKD. The length of the CDR3 is 15 residues. The rearrangement links TRBV10-3 to TRBJ2-6; 7 bases are shared with TRBD1. This TCR came from a woman in her 50s with acute COVID-19. The material sequenced was PBMCs or T cells enriched from blood (not recorded which). The chain's CDR3 is CAIGQVGSGANVLTF. Here the CDR3 DNA reads TGTGCCATAGGACAGGTGGGCTCTGGGGCCAACGTCCTGACTTTC.